These T cell receptor beta chains were read from a single sample in a study of molecular identifiers for immune sequencing clone quantification. Each CDR3 protein gets one entry after TCRdb re-called the PCR reads with MiXCR. The data show a few hundred thousand distinct CDR3 sequences, less than 30% seen once. Sequenced: naive CD8+ T cells from blood, with Jurkat cell RNA spiked in. These receptors came from a human donor in good health. Some libraries in this study had Jurkat cell RNA spiked in. Each CDR3 is given with its conserved first and last residue. The D gene is left open where the match is weak. Clone sizes are given selectively: once, few, many, or a class where the clone is expanded.

>-|many|TRBJ1-1|TRBV12-3/TRBV12-4
TGTGCCAGCACCTACGGGTCCACTGAAGCTTTCTTT
CASTYGSTEAFF
>-|few|TRBJ1-1|TRBV5-6
TGTGCCAGCAGCTCTTGGACCGGGGGGGTTACTGAAGCTTTCTTT
CASSSWTGGVTEAFF
>-|few|TRBJ1-6|TRBV4-1
TGCGCCAGCAGCCAATTGGTCAGCCTTAATTCACCCCTCCACTTT
CASSQLVSLNSPLHF
>TRBD1|many|TRBJ2-3|TRBV7-9
TGTGCCAGCAGCCCGCGGGACAGGGTGCCAGATACGCAGTATTTT
CASSPRDRVPDTQYF
>-|many|TRBJ2-3|TRBV28
TGTGCCAGCAGCTTATTGGCTCCTAGCACAGATACGCAGTATTTT
CASSLLAPSTDTQYF
>TRBD1|few|TRBJ1-5|TRBV28
TGTGCCAGCAGGAAATGGACAGGGGGCTTTGATCAGCCCCAGCATTTT
CASRKWTGGFDQPQHF
>-|few|TRBJ1-3|TRBV3-1
TGTGCCAGCAGAGACCCCCTGCGCTCTGGAAACACCATATATTTT
CASRDPLRSGNTIYF
>-|few|TRBJ2-7|TRBV6-2/TRBV6-3
TGTGCCAGCAGCTCATATAATCCACCCTACGAGCAGTACTTC
CASSSYNPPYEQYF
>-|-|TRBJ2-2|TRBV30
TGTGCCTGTCTCCCGGGGAGCCAGAACACCGGGGAGCTGTTTTTT
CACLPGSQNTGELFF
>-|few|TRBJ2-5|TRBV29-1
TGCAGCGTTGATAGTCGGGACGGGGTTTTTCAAGAGACCCAGTACTTC
CSVDSRDGVFQETQYF
>-|-|TRBJ1-5|TRBV4-1
TGCGCCAGCAGCCAAGAGCCCCAGGGCATAGGTCAGCCCCAGCATTTT
CASSQEPQGIGQPQHF
>TRBD2|-|TRBJ2-5|TRBV27
TGTGCCAGCAGTCCACTGACTAGCGGGGGGGCGGTGAAGACCCAGTACTTC
CASSPLTSGGAVKTQYF
>TRBD2|few|TRBJ2-7|TRBV4-1
TGCGCCAGCAGCCAAGAAGCTAGCGGGGGGGCCTACGAGCAGTACTTC
CASSQEASGGAYEQYF
>TRBD2|few|TRBJ2-3|TRBV13
TGTGCCAGCAGCTTTACGGGGGGACTCACAGATACGCAGTATTTT
CASSFTGGLTDTQYF
>TRBD2|few|TRBJ2-3|TRBV11-2
TGTGCCAGCAGCGTAATAGCGGGAGGTAGCACAGATACGCAGTATTTT
CASSVIAGGSTDTQYF
>TRBD1|-|TRBJ1-5|TRBV28
TGTGCCAGCAGTTTACTATTGGGGACAGGGAAAATCAATCGGCCCCAGCATTTT
CASSLLLGTGKINRPQHF
>-|-|TRBJ2-2|TRBV28
TGTGCCAGCAGTCCGCGGACAGCTTCGAACACCGGGGAGCTGTTTTTT
CASSPRTASNTGELFF
>TRBD1|few|TRBJ1-2|TRBV7-9
TGTGCCAGCAGCTCGCCGGGACAGGGTGTACATGGCTACACCTTC
CASSSPGQGVHGYTF
>TRBD1|few|TRBJ1-4|TRBV5-5
TGTGCCAGCAGCCACCCCCTGGGACAGCCCAATGAAAAACTGTTTTTT
CASSHPLGQPNEKLFF
>-|many|TRBJ2-3|TRBV9
TGTGCCAGCAGCGAAAGTGGGGGACCAGGAGATACGCAGTATTTT
CASSESGGPGDTQYF
>TRBD1|-|TRBJ2-1|TRBV19
TGTGCCAGTAGTGAGGGGACAGACTTATACAATGAGCAGTTCTTC
CASSEGTDLYNEQFF
>-|-|TRBJ2-5|TRBV4-3
TGCGCCAGCAGCCAAGATTGGGGACTCCAAGAGACCCAGTACTTC
CASSQDWGLQETQYF
>TRBD2|-|TRBJ2-7|TRBV7-2
TGTGCCAGCAGCTTACCGGGACTAGTTTTAACCTACGAGCAGTACTTC
CASSLPGLVLTYEQYF
>TRBD1|few|TRBJ2-7|TRBV9
TGTGCCAGCAGCGCGGCAGGGGGATCCTACGAGCAGTACTTC
CASSAAGGSYEQYF
>-|-|TRBJ2-5|TRBV24-1
TGTGCCACCAGTGGCGTCGAAGGGGAGACCCAGTACTTC
CATSGVEGETQYF
>-|many|TRBJ1-2|TRBV7-9
TGTGCCAGCAGCCCCGACCGGACGGCGACGGTACTCTATGGCTACACCTTC
CASSPDRTATVLYGYTF
>-|-|TRBJ2-7|TRBV4-3
TGCGCCAGCAGCCCGCAGGCCGGTTCCTACGAGCAGTACTTC
CASSPQAGSYEQYF
>-|-|TRBJ2-2|TRBV4-3
TGCGCCAGCAGCCAAGGACGGGACATTTCAGGCGGGGAGCTGTTTTTT
CASSQGRDISGGELFF
>-|-|TRBJ2-7|TRBV27
TGTGCCAGCAGTTTGGGGATCGCCTACGAGCAGTACTTC
CASSLGIAYEQYF
>-|few|TRBJ2-3|TRBV5-6
TGTGCCAGCAGCTGGCTTCTAGCTGGCACAGATACGCAGTATTTT
CASSWLLAGTDTQYF
>-|few|TRBJ1-5|TRBV27
TGTGCCAGCAGTTTATCTGTCGGTAGCAATCAGCCCCAGCATTTT
CASSLSVGSNQPQHF
>TRBD1|-|TRBJ1-4|TRBV7-9
TGTGCCAGCAGCGCCCGACAGGGAAGGAATGAAAAACTGTTTTTT
CASSARQGRNEKLFF
>TRBD1|-|TRBJ1-2|TRBV19
TGTGCCAGTAAAGGACAGGGGCCTAACTATGGCTACACCTTC
CASKGQGPNYGYTF
>TRBD2|-|TRBJ2-3|TRBV6-2/TRBV6-3
TGTGCCAGCAGTCGCCGACTAGCGGGAGGCACAGATACGCAGTATTTT
CASSRRLAGGTDTQYF
>-|-|TRBJ2-5|TRBV19
TGTGCCAGTACGGGGTGGCAGTCCCAGGAGACCCAGTACTTC
CASTGWQSQETQYF
>-|many|TRBJ2-1|TRBV7-8
TGTGCCAGCAGCTCCGGACTATCCGGCGAGCAGTTCTTC
CASSSGLSGEQFF
>-|-|TRBJ2-7|TRBV6-2/TRBV6-3
TGTGCCAGCAGTTACTCAGCCTACGAGCAGTACTTC
CASSYSAYEQYF
>TRBD1|few|TRBJ2-1|TRBV9
TGTGCCAGCAGCGTTTCCCCAGTCTCAAAACTGACAGGGGGATCCTACAGTGAGCAGTTCTTC
CASSVSPVSKLTGGSYSEQFF
>-|-|TRBJ2-2|TRBV12-3/TRBV12-4
TGTGCCAGCAGACCCGACAGTATTACCGGGGAGCTGTTTTTT
CASRPDSITGELFF
>-|once|TRBJ2-7|TRBV10-3
TGTGCCGCCCATGCGGGGCAGGGTGAGCAGTACTTC
CAAHAGQGEQYF
>TRBD2|many|TRBJ2-3|TRBV15
TGTGCCACCAGCAGACATAACGGACTAGCGGGAAACGCAGATACGCAGTATTTT
CATSRHNGLAGNADTQYF
>-|few|TRBJ2-7|TRBV20-1
TGCAGTGCAAGCAGACAGGCGAACACCGAAAAATACGAGCAGTACTTC
CSASRQANTEKYEQYF
>-|many|TRBJ2-5|TRBV28
TGTGCCAGCAGTTTAAGTGTGGATGACACGTACCAAGAGACCCAGTACTTC
CASSLSVDDTYQETQYF
>-|few|TRBJ1-6|TRBV6-5
TGTGCCAGCAGTTACTCGAAAGGAGGACCCTATAATTCACCCCTCCACTTT
CASSYSKGGPYNSPLHF
>TRBD1|many|TRBJ1-3|TRBV29-1
TGCAGCGTGATGACAGGGGTCGGAAACACCATATATTTT
CSVMTGVGNTIYF
>-|-|TRBJ1-3|TRBV20-1
TGCAGTGCCAGAGGGTTTGGGACGGTTGCGGGAAACACCATATGTTTT
CSARGFGTVAGNTICF
>-|few|TRBJ1-6|TRBV28
TGTGCCAGCAGTCGCACGGGGGGCAATTTATCACCCCTCCACTTT
CASSRTGGNLSPLHF
>TRBD2|many|TRBJ2-2|TRBV6-5
TGTGCCAGCAAGCTCGGACTAGCGCTGAACACCGGGGAGCTGTTTTTT
CASKLGLALNTGELFF
>TRBD1|-|TRBJ2-7|TRBV4-1
TGCGCCAGCAGCCAATTGGGGACAGGGTTTTACGAGCAGTACTTC
CASSQLGTGFYEQYF
>-|many|TRBJ1-1|TRBV12-3/TRBV12-4
TGTGCCAGCACCCTCGGGTTTAACACTGAAGCTTTCTTT
CASTLGFNTEAFF
>-|few|TRBJ2-5|TRBV9
TGTGCCAGCAGCCCCCCCCGAGAGCAAGAGACCCAGTACTTC
CASSPPREQETQYF
>TRBD1|-|TRBJ2-7|TRBV9
TGTGCCAGCAGCGGAGGGACAGGGGTCGAGCAGTACTTC
CASSGGTGVEQYF
>-|many|TRBJ1-2|TRBV10-2
TGCGCCAGCAGTGGGTGGGAGGGTGATGGCTACACCTTC
CASSGWEGDGYTF
>-|-|TRBJ2-7|TRBV5-1
TGCGCCAGCAGCTTGGTTTCTGATACCTACGAGCAGTACTTC
CASSLVSDTYEQYF
>-|few|TRBJ1-5|TRBV19
TGTGCCAGTAGTATACTCCCCTTTGGGACAATCGATCAGCCCCAGCATTTT
CASSILPFGTIDQPQHF
>-|-|TRBJ2-6|TRBV7-9
TGTGCCGGCAGACTGATGAGCTCTGGGGCCAACGTCCTGACTTTC
CAGRLMSSGANVLTF
>TRBD2|many|TRBJ2-7|TRBV7-2
TGTGCCAGCAGCTGGACTAGCGGGGGTTACGAGCAGTACTTC
CASSWTSGGYEQYF
>-|many|TRBJ1-5|TRBV20-1
TGCAGTGCTAGAGGGCAGAGTAGCAATCAGCCCCAGCATTTT
CSARGQSSNQPQHF
>TRBD1|-|TRBJ1-1|TRBV4-3
TGCGCCAGCAGCCAAGATTTGTTAGCTCGGACAGGGGAAGAAGCTTTCTTT
CASSQDLLARTGEEAFF
>TRBD1|few|TRBJ2-1|TRBV11-2
TGTGCCAGCAGCCTTCGGACAGGGATCTACAATGAGCAGTTCTTC
CASSLRTGIYNEQFF